What follows are 30 T cell receptor beta chains derived from one specimen sequenced in a study of blood T cell repertoires in COVID-19. TCRdb's copy holds only in-frame clones and misses some; the assay was immunoSEQ multiplex PCR. The table includes fewer than 150,000 clones, 65% to 80% detected once. The sequenced material came from peripheral blood. The source of these receptors is a man in his fifties with acute or convalescent COVID-19.

J is TRBJ1-3 and V is TRBV11-1, with TRBD1 matching over 8 bases. CDR1 is SGHAT, CDR2 FQDESV, per germline (reference sequence). The J segment lost 9 bases and the V segment lost 2 bases, leaving 9 bases of the junction unmatched. The CDR3 covers 15 residues. CDR3 protein: CASSLRPGQAGTIYF. For the CDR3, the DNA is TGTGCCAGCAGCTTACGGCCGGGACAGGCTGGCACCATATATTTT.

V gene TRBV6-1 combines with J gene TRBJ2-6; 8 nucleotides align to TRBD2. The CDR3 contains 18 residues. Looked up from germline, CDR1 is MNHNS and CDR2 is SASEGT. V was pared by 3 bases and J by 0 bases, with 7 bases of the junction left unmatched. The CDR3 here is CASSDPGLGFSGANVLTF. CDR3 coding DNA: TGTGCCAGCAGTGATCCGGGACTAGGCTTCTCTGGGGCCAACGTCCTGACTTTC.

The rearrangement joins TRBV4-1 to TRBJ2-7; weak D call: TRBD1 (5 bases). Looked up from germline, CDR1 is MGHRA and CDR2 is YSYEKL. This CDR3 comprises 14 residues. Trimming removed 1 base at V and 0 bases at J, with 7 bases between. CDR3 sequence reads: CASSQGQRSYEQYF. The CDR3 DNA reads TGCGCCAGCAGCCAAGGACAGCGCTCCTACGAGCAGTACTTC.

This chain connects TRBV29-1 to TRBJ1-1; 9 bases are a match to TRBD1. This CDR3 spans 14 amino acids. Trimming took 6 bases from V and 2 from J; bases not matched to a gene: 7. Germline CDR1 SQVTM, CDR2 ANQGSEA. The CDR3 region is CSVHHRGPNTEAFF. In nucleotides, the CDR3 is TGCAGCGTCCACCACAGGGGGCCTAACACTGAAGCTTTCTTT. Combining the CDR3 with reference TRBV29-1 and TRBJ1-1 gives the whole variable domain SAVISQKPSRDICQRGTSLTIQCQVDSQVTMMFWYRQQPGQSLTLIATANQGSEATYESGFVIDKFPISRPNLTFSTLTVSNMSPEDSSIYLCSVHHRGPNTEAFFGQGTRLTVV.

The chain has TRBV7-3 and TRBJ2-3, with 10 bases lining up with TRBD2. V shed 6 bases, J shed 4 bases, and the junction held 7 bases outside the gene matches. CDR1 is SGHTA, CDR2 FQGTGA, per germline. This CDR3 contains 15 residues. The DNA of the CDR3 is TGTGCCAGCAGTAAGGGACTAGCGAGCGCAGATACGCAGTATTTT. Its protein is CASSKGLASADTQYF.

Only a few counts were recorded for this clone. CDR3 in amino acids: CASLRRGPNTGELFF. The CDR3 DNA is TGTGCCAGCCTACGAAGGGGGCCGAACACCGGGGAGCTGTTTTTT. The rearrangement links TRBV19 to TRBJ2-2; 7 bases align to TRBD1. CDR1 LNHDA and CDR2 SQIVND come from the germline V gene (reference sequence). After removal of 9 bases from V and 0 bases from J, the junction contained 7 bases not matched to a gene. This CDR3 contains 15 residues. The entire variable domain, with the rest obtained from reference TRBV19 and TRBJ2-2, is as follows: DGGITQSPKYLFRKEGQNVTLSCEQNLNHDAMYWYRQDPGQGLRLIYYSQIVNDFQKGDIAEGYSVSREKKESFPLTVTSAQKNPTAFYLCASLRRGPNTGELFFGEGSRLTVL.

V is TRBV7-9 and J is TRBJ2-7; TRBD1 matches 8 bases. The CDR3 runs to 17 residues. The ends lost 5 bases at V and 2 bases at J; junction bases unmatched: 14. Germline loops: CDR1 SEHNR, CDR2 FQNEAQ (reference sequence). The CDR3 DNA follows: TGTGCCAGCAGCACCGGACAGGGTGTGGGTAACCCCTACGAGCAGTACTTC. Translated: CASSTGQGVGNPYEQYF.

The rearrangement uses TRBV6-5 and TRBJ1-2; D is unclear. Germline assignment: CDR1 MNHEY and CDR2 SVGAGI. The germline V and J ends were trimmed by 7 bases and 0 bases, with 15 bases remaining between them. This CDR3 contains 15 residues. The DNA of the CDR3 is TGTGCCAGCAAGTACCTAGGTGACCCTAACTATGGCTACACCTTC. It yields the protein CASKYLGDPNYGYTF.

This clone is a singleton in its sample. The J gene is TRBJ1-6, the V gene TRBV6-5; no reliable D call. This CDR3 has 14 residues. V was clipped by 6 bases and J by 7 bases, with 13 bases between them. CDR1 is MNHEY and CDR2 is SVGAGI in the germline V gene. The CDR3 coding sequence is TGTGCCAGCAGGCCCCTGAACAGAAATTCACCCCTCCACTTT. Protein: CASRPLNRNSPLHF.

The chain links TRBV15 to TRBJ2-4; TRBD2 is a possible D gene (6 bases). The CDR3 covers 16 residues. Germline-derived CDR1 and CDR2 are LNHNV and YYDKDF (reference sequence). V lost 0 bases to trimming and J lost 9 bases, with 18 bases between them. The CDR3 loop reads CATSRDLTSGDSIQYF. Written as DNA, the CDR3 is TGTGCCACCAGCAGAGATCTGACTAGTGGGGATAGCATTCAGTACTTC.

CDR3 nucleotides: TGTGCCAGCAGTGGGACAGGGAGTAGGGGCTACACCTTC. Protein sequence: CASSGTGSRGYTF. The chain has TRBV25-1 and TRBJ1-2; 8 bases map to TRBD1. CDR1 is MGHDK and CDR2 is SYGVNS in the germline V gene. This CDR3 spans 13 amino acids. Losses at the gene ends were 4 bases for V and 8 bases for J; bases not matched to a gene: 6.

This chain connects TRBV27 to TRBJ1-2; D possibly corresponds to TRBD1 (6 bases). V was trimmed by 4 bases and J by 6 bases, leaving 12 bases between them. Germline assignment: CDR1 MNHEY and CDR2 SMNVEV (reference sequence). This CDR3 has 13 amino acids. The chain's CDR3 is CASSSTGFDGYTF. The CDR3 coding sequence is TGTGCCAGCAGTTCTACAGGGTTTGATGGCTACACCTTC.

V is TRBV2 and J is TRBJ1-4, with 7 bases matching TRBD1. Germline loops: CDR1 SNHLY, CDR2 FYNNEI. Unmatched junction bases numbered 11, after V lost 8 bases and J lost 11 bases. The CDR3 is 13 residues long. CDR3 in amino acids: CASSRGILEKLFF. Here the CDR3 DNA reads TGTGCCAGCTCCAGGGGGATCCTCGAGAAACTGTTTTTT.

V usage is TRBV27 and J usage is TRBJ2-4, with 9 bases lining up with TRBD1. The CDR3 loop spans 17 amino acids. CDR1 MNHEY and CDR2 SMNVEV come from the germline V gene (reference sequence). Trimming cost V 6 bases and J 0 bases; bases outside gene matches: 9. The CDR3 is CASSPLGQGLAKNIQYF. The CDR3 DNA reads as TGTGCCAGCAGCCCCCTCGGACAGGGGTTAGCCAAAAACATTCAGTACTTC.

This rearrangement joins TRBV2 to TRBJ1-3; D is undetermined. The V end lost 4 bases, the J end lost 0 bases, and 16 bases lay between the germline ends. This CDR3 is built from 17 residues. Looked up from germline, CDR1 is SNHLY and CDR2 is FYNNEI. CDR3 residues: CASSALRGSSSGNTIYF. CDR3 DNA sequence: TGTGCCAGCAGTGCTCTCCGAGGGTCCAGCTCTGGAAACACCATATATTTT.

This chain's CDR3 is CASSLGVIDEKLFF. The CDR3 DNA follows: TGCGCCAGCAGCTTAGGGGTTATTGATGAAAAACTGTTTTTT. This chain uses TRBV5-1 with TRBJ1-4; possibly TRBD1 for D (5 bases). Trimming took off 2 bases at V and 6 bases at J, with 11 bases between the two ends. CDR3 length: 14 residues. Germline V gives CDR1 SGHRS, CDR2 YFSETQ.

Remarks on this clone: In the same sample, other DNA sequences code for this CDR3. The rearrangement uses TRBV7-9 and TRBJ2-2, with a tentative D call TRBD2 (6 bases). V lost 5 bases and J lost 2, with 15 bases in between. CDR1 is SEHNR and CDR2 is FQNEAQ in the germline V gene (reference sequence). The CDR3 sequence is 16 residues long. The CDR3 reads CASSPSLGGNTGELFF. As DNA, the CDR3 is TGTGCCAGCAGCCCCAGCTTGGGGGGTAACACCGGGGAGCTGTTTTTT.

This chain joins TRBV28 and TRBJ2-7, with TRBD1 matching over 7 bases. Germline V lookup: CDR1 MDHEN, CDR2 SYDVKM. Unmatched junction bases numbered 9, after V lost 3 bases and J lost 1 base. The length of the CDR3 is 16 residues. The CDR3 spells CASSFLTGATSYEQYF. The CDR3 DNA is TGTGCCAGCAGTTTCCTCACAGGGGCAACATCCTACGAGCAGTACTTC.

This clone was observed a few times. The chain links TRBV19 to TRBJ1-2; 7 positions agree with TRBD1. This CDR3 has 13 amino acids. The V and J ends lost 3 bases and 2 bases, in that order; junction bases with no gene match: 0. Germline loops: CDR1 LNHDA, CDR2 SQIVND (reference sequence). CDR3 bases: TGTGCCAGTAGTATGACAGGGAACTATGGCTACACCTTC. Translation gives CASSMTGNYGYTF. Combining the CDR3 with reference TRBV19 and TRBJ1-2 gives the whole variable domain DGGITQSPKYLFRKEGQNVTLSCEQNLNHDAMYWYRQDPGQGLRLIYYSQIVNDFQKGDIAEGYSVSREKKESFPLTVTSAQKNPTAFYLCASSMTGNYGYTFGSGTRLTVV.

CDR3 in DNA: TGCGCCAGCAGCCCTGTCTCAGGGGGCAGGGAGACCCAGTACTTC. This gives the protein CASSPVSGGRETQYF. The chain is built from TRBV5-1 and TRBJ2-5; 8 bases agree with TRBD1. This CDR3 has 15 residues. Germline CDR1 SGHRS, CDR2 YFSETQ. The junction had 10 bases not matched to a gene; V was cut back by 4 bases and J by 5 bases.

The V gene is TRBV19, the J gene TRBJ2-1, with 10 bases lining up with TRBD1. This CDR3 comprises 18 residues. J gave up 7 bases and V 5 bases, and 17 bases lay outside the gene matches. CDR1 is LNHDA, CDR2 SQIVND, per germline (reference sequence). CDR3: CASSLSTGGLPGANEQFF. The CDR3 nucleotides read TGTGCCAGTAGTCTCTCGACAGGGGGCTTACCTGGGGCGAATGAGCAGTTCTTC.

The rearrangement links TRBV5-1 to TRBJ1-3; TRBD1 agrees at 10 bases. Germline-derived CDR1 and CDR2 are SGHRS and YFSETQ. The CDR3 runs 16 residues. J lost 1 base, V lost 4 bases, and 5 bases had no gene match. CDR3 loop: CASSPGTGESGNTIYF. The CDR3 region has the DNA TGCGCCAGCAGCCCCGGGACAGGGGAGTCTGGAAACACCATATATTTT.

The gene calls are TRBV9 and TRBJ1-2; D perhaps matches TRBD1 (5 bases). Trimming removed 4 bases from V and 3 bases from J, with 13 bases in between. This CDR3 spans 14 amino acids. Germline lookup yields CDR1 SGDLS and CDR2 YYNGEE. This CDR3 is CASSLDLGDYGYTF. The CDR3 DNA follows: TGTGCCAGCAGCCTCGATTTAGGGGACTATGGCTACACCTTC. Looking up the rest from reference TRBV9 and TRBJ1-2 gives the full variable domain: DSGVTQTPKHLITATGQRVTLRCSPRSGDLSVYWYQQSLDQGLQFLIQYYNGEERAKGNILERFSAQQFPDLHSELNLSSLELGDSALYFCASSLDLGDYGYTFGSGTRLTVV.

This clone is a singleton in its sample. The chain uses TRBV27 and TRBJ2-2; 7 bases align to TRBD2. The V gene end was trimmed by 2 bases and the J gene end by 3 bases; junction bases not matched to a gene: 6. Germline V gene sequence: CDR1 MNHEY, CDR2 SMNVEV (reference sequence). The CDR3 is 16 amino acids. DNA for the CDR3: TGTGCCAGCAGTTTAGGACTAGGTCGGGACACCGGGGAGCTGTTTTTT. Protein product: CASSLGLGRDTGELFF.

V is TRBV18 and J is TRBJ2-7; 7 positions agree with TRBD2. After removal of 6 bases from V and 2 bases from J, the junction contained 7 bases not matched to a gene. Germline lookup yields CDR1 KGHSH and CDR2 LQKENI. The CDR3 loop spans 14 amino acids. CDR3 loop: CASSPGAGAYEQYF. CDR3 in DNA: TGTGCCAGCTCCCCAGGCGCGGGAGCCTACGAGCAGTACTTC. The complete variable domain, with remaining parts taken from reference TRBV18 and TRBJ2-7, reads NAGVMQNPRHLVRRRGQEARLRCSPMKGHSHVYWYRQLPEEGLKFMVYLQKENIIDESGMPKERFSAEFPKEGPSILRIQQVVRGDSAAYFCASSPGAGAYEQYFGPGTRLTVT.

This clone came up a few times. The rearrangement uses TRBV28 and TRBJ1-2, with TRBD1 matching over 7 bases. V shed 7 bases and J 4 bases; nucleotides not matched to a gene: 6. CDR1 MDHEN and CDR2 SYDVKM come from the germline V gene. The CDR3 consists of 13 residues. Written as DNA, the CDR3 is TGTGCCAGCACGAGACAGGGAGCCTATGGCTACACCTTC. Amino acids: CASTRQGAYGYTF.

The genes are TRBV19 and TRBJ2-3, with 7 positions matching TRBD1. The trim removed 9 bases at V and 1 base at J, leaving 10 bases unmatched. The germline V gene has CDR1 LNHDA and CDR2 SQIVND (reference sequence). This CDR3 contains 15 residues. CDR3 in amino acids: CARDRCRSRTDTQYF. The CDR3, as DNA: TGTGCCAGGGACAGGTGTAGGAGTCGCACAGATACGCAGTATTTT.

The chain has TRBV7-3 and TRBJ2-7, with D tentatively TRBD2 (5 bases). This CDR3 is built from 15 residues. Trimming pared 1 base from V and 2 bases from J, leaving 12 bases between. Germline V gene lookup returns CDR1 SGHTA and CDR2 FQGTGA. DNA of the CDR3: TGTGCCAGCAGCTTAAGCTACGGGATTGCCTACGAGCAGTACTTC. The encoded protein is CASSLSYGIAYEQYF. The full variable domain, in which reference TRBV7-3 and TRBJ2-7 provide the parts outside the CDR3, is GAGVSQTPSNKVTEKGKYVELRCDPISGHTALYWYRQSLGQGPEFLIYFQGTGAADDSGLPNDRFFAVRPEGSVSTLKIQRTERGDSAVYLCASSLSYGIAYEQYFGPGTRLTVT.

The chain has TRBV11-2 and TRBJ1-3; the D is unclear. This CDR3 has 12 residues. V gave up 3 bases and J gave up 4 bases, with 4 bases separating them. CDR1 and CDR2 (germline): SGHAT, FQNNGV. CDR3 coding DNA: TGTGCCAGCAGCTTCTACGGAAACACCATATATTTT. Translation gives CASSFYGNTIYF.

The chain recombines TRBV24-1 with TRBJ2-5, with 8 bases lining up with TRBD2. Germline CDR1 is KGHDR and CDR2 is SFDVKD. Losses at the gene ends were 6 bases for V and 5 bases for J; bases not matched to a gene: 4. This CDR3 is built from 13 residues. In DNA form, the CDR3 reads TGTGCCACCAGTCGAACGGGAGGGGAGACCCAGTACTTC. Translating gives CATSRTGGETQYF.